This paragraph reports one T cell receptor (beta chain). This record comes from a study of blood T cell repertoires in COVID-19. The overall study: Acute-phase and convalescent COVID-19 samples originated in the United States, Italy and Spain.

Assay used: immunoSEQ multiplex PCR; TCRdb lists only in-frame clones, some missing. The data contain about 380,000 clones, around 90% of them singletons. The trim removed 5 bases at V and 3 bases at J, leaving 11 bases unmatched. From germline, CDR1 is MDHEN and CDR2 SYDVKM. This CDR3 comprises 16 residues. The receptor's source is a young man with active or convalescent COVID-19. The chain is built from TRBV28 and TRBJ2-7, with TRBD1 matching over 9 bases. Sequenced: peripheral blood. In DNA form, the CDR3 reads TGTGCCAGCAGTACCCAGGGGACAGGGATCGTCTACGAGCAGTACTTC. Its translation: CASSTQGTGIVYEQYF.